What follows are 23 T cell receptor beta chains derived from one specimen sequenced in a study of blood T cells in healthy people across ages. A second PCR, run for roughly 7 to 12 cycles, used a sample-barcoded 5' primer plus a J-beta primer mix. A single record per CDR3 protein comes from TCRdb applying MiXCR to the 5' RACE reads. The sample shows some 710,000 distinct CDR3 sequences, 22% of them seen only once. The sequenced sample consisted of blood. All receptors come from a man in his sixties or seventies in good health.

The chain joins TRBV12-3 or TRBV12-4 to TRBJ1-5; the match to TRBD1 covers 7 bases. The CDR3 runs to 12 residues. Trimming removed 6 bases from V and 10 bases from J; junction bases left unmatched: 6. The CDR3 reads CASSRDSLPQHF. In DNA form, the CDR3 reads TGTGCCAGCAGCCGGGACAGTCTACCCCAGCATTTT.

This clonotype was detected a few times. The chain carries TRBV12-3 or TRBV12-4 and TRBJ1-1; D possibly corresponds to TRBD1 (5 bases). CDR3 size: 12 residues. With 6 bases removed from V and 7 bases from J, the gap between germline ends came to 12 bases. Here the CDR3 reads CASSSGLGEAFF. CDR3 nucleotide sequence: TGTGCCAGCAGCTCAGGGTTGGGTGAAGCTTTCTTT.

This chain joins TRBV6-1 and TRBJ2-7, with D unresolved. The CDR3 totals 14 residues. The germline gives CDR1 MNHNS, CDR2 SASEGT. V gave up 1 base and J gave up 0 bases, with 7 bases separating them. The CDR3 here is CASSEVRSSYEQYF. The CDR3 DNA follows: TGTGCCAGCAGTGAAGTGAGAAGCTCCTACGAGCAGTACTTC.

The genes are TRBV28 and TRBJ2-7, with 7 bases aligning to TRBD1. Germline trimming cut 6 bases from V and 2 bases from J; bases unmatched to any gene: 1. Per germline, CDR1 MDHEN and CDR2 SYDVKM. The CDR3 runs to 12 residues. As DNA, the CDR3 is TGTGCCAGCAGACAGGGGACCTACGAGCAGTACTTC. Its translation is CASRQGTYEQYF.

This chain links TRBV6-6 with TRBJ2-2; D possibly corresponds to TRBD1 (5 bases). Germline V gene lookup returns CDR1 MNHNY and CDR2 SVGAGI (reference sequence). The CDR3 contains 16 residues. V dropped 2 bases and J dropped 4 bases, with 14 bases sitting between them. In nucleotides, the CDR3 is TGTGCCAGCAGTTACCCCGGCAGGGTGGGCACCGGGGAGCTGTTTTTT. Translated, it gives CASSYPGRVGTGELFF.

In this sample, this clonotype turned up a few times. CDR3 DNA sequence: TGTGCCAGCAGTTCCCAGATTACGCAGTATTTT. It yields the protein CASSSQITQYF. The gene calls are TRBV12-3 or TRBV12-4 and TRBJ2-3; no firm D call. Trimming stripped 4 bases from V and 8 bases from J, with 7 bases between. This CDR3 is built from 11 residues.

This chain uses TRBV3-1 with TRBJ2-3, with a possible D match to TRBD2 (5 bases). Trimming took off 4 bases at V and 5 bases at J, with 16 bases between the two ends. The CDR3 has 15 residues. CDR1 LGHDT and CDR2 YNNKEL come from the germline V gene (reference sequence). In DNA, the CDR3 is TGTGCCAGCAGCCCTTGGACTGGGCAGCTAGATACGCAGTATTTT. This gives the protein CASSPWTGQLDTQYF.

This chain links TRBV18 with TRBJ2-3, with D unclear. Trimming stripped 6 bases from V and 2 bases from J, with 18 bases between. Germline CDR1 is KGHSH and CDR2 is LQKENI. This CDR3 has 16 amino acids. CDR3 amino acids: CASSPRLTATTDTQYF. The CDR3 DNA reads TGTGCCAGCTCTCCTAGACTGACCGCTACCACAGATACGCAGTATTTT.

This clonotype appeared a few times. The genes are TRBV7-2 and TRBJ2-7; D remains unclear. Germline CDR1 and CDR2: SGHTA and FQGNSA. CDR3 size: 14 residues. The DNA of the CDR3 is TGTGCCAGCAGTTTAGCCTTGCGTGGCTACGAGCAGTACGTC. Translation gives CASSLALRGYEQYV.

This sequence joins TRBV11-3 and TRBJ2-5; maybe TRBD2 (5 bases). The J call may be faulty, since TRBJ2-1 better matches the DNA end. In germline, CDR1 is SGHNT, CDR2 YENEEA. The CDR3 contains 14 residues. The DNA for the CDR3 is TGTGCCAGCAGTTCTGGACTCGACCCCAATGAGCAGTTCTTC. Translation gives CASSSGLDPNEQFF.

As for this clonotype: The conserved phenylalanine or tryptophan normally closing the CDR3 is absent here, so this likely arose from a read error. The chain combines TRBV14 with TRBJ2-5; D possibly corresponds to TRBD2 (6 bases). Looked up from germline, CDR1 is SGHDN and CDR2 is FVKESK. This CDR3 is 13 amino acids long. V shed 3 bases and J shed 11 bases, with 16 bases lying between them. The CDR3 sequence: CASSQRRDSRQYV. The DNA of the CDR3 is TGTGCCAGCAGCCAGCGGCGGGACTCCCGGCAGTACGTC.

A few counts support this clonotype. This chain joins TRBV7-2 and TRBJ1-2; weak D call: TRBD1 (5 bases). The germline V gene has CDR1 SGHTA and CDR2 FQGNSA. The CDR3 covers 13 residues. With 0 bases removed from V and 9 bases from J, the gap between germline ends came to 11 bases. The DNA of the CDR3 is TGTGCCAGCAGCTTAGCCCAGGGTCCGAGCTACACCTTC. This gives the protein CASSLAQGPSYTF.

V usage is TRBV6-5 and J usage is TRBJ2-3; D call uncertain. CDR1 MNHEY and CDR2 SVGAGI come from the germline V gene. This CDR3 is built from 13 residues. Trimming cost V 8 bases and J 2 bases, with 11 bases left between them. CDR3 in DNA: TGTGCCAGCTCTAAGTGGGACACAGATACGCAGTATTTT. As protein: CASSKWDTDTQYF.

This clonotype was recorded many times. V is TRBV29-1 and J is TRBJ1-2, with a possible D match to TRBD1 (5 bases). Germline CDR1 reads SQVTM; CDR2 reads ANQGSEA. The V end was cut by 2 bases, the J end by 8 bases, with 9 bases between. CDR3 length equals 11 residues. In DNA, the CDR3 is TGCAGCGTTGAACAGGGCGGGGGCTACACCTTC. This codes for CSVEQGGGYTF. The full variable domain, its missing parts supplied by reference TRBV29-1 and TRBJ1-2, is SAVISQKPSRDICQRGTSLTIQCQVDSQVTMMFWYRQQPGQSLTLIATANQGSEATYESGFVIDKFPISRPNLTFSTLTVSNMSPEDSSIYLCSVEQGGGYTFGSGTRLTVV.

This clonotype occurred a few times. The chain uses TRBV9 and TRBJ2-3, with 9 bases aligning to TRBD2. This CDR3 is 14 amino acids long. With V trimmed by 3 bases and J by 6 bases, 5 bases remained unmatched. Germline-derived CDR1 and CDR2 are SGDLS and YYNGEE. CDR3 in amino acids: CASSGLTSGDTQYF. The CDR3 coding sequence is TGTGCCAGCAGCGGCCTGACTAGCGGCGATACGCAGTATTTT.

DNA of the CDR3: TGCAGTGCAGGGAGGGTGGGCTATGGCTACACCTTC. Translated: CSAGRVGYGYTF. The chain is built from TRBV20-1 and TRBJ1-2; D not resolved. In germline, CDR1 is DFQATT, CDR2 SNEGSKA (reference sequence). V was cut by 6 bases and J by 4 bases, with 12 bases left in between. CDR3 length: 12 residues.

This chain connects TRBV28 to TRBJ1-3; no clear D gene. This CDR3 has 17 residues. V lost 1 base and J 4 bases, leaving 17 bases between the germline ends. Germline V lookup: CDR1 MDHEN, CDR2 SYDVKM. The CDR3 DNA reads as TGTGCCAGCAGTTTATCCCCCGGCTATACTTCGGGAAACACCATATATTTT. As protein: CASSLSPGYTSGNTIYF.

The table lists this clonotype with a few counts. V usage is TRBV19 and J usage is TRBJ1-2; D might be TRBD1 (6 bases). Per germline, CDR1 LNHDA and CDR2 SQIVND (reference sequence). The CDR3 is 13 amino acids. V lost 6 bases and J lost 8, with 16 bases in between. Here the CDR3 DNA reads TGTGCCAGTAGCCTCGGGACATATGACGGCTACACCTTC. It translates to CASSLGTYDGYTF.

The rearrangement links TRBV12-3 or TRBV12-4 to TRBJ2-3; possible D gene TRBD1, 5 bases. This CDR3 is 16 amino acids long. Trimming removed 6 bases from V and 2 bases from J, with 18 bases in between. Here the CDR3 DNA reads TGTGCCAGCAGAGCCGACAGCTACACAAACACAGATACGCAGTATTTT. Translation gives CASRADSYTNTDTQYF.

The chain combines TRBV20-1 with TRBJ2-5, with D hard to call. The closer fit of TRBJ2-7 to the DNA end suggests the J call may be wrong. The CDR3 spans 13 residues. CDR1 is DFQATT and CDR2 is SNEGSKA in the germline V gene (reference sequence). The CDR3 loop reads CSATRSLTYEQYF. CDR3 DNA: TGCAGTGCTACCCGCAGTTTAACCTACGAGCAGTACTTC.

CDR3 protein: CASSLDAGATMNTEAFF. The CDR3 DNA follows: TGTGCCAGCAGCTTAGATGCAGGGGCCACAATGAACACTGAAGCTTTCTTT. The chain joins TRBV11-2 to TRBJ1-1; possible D gene TRBD1, 6 bases. Trimming left V 0 bases short and J 0 bases short, with 14 bases between. The CDR3 is 17 amino acids. Per the germline V gene, CDR1 is SGHAT and CDR2 is FQNNGV.

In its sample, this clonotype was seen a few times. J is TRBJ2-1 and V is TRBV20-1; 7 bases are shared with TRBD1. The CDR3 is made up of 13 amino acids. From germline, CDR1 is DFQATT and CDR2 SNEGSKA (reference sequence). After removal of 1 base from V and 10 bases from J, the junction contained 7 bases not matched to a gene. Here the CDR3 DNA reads TGCAGTGCTAGAGTCCCGGGACAGAGGGAGCAGTTCTTC. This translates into CSARVPGQREQFF.

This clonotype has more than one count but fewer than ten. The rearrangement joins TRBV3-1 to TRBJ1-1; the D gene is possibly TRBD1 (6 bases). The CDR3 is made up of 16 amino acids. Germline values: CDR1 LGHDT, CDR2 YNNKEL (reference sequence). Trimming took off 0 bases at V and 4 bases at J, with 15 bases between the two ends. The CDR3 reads CASSQDLPGASTEAFF. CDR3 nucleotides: TGTGCCAGCAGCCAAGATTTGCCGGGGGCGTCCACTGAAGCTTTCTTT.